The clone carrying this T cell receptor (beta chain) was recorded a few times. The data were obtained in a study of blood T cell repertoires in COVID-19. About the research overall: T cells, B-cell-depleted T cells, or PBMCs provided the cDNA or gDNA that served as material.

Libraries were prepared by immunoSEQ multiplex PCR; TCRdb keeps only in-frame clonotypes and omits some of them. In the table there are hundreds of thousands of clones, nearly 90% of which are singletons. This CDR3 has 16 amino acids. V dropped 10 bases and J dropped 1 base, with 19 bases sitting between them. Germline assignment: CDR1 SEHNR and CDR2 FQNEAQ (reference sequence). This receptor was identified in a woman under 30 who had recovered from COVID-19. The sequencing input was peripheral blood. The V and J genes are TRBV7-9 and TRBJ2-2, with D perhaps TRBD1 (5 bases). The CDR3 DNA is TGTGCCATTACGCAAGGGGCTAGAAGGAACACCGGGGAGCTGTTTTTT. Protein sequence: CAITQGARRNTGELFF. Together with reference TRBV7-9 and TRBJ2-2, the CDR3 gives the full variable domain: DTGVSQNPRHKITKRGQNVTFRCDPISEHNRLYWYRQTLGQGPEFLTYFQNEAQLEKSRLLSDRFSAERPKGSFSTLEIQRTEQGDSAMYLCAITQGARRNTGELFFGEGSRLTVL.